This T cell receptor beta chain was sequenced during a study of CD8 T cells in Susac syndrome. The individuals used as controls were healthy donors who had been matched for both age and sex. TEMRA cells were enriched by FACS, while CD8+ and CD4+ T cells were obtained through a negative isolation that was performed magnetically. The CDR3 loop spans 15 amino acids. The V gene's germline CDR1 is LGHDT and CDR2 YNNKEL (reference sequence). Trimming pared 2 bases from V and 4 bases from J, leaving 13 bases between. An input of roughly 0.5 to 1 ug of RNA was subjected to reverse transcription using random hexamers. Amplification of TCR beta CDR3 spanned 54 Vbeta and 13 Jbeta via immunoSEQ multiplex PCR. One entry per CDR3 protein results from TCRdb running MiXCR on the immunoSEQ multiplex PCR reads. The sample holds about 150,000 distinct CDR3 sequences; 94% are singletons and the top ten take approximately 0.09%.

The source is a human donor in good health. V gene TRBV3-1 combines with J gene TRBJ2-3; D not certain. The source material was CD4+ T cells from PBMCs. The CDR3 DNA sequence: TGTGCCAGCAGCCAATTGGTCGGTGCGGCAGATACGCAGTATTTT. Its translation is CASSQLVGAADTQYF.